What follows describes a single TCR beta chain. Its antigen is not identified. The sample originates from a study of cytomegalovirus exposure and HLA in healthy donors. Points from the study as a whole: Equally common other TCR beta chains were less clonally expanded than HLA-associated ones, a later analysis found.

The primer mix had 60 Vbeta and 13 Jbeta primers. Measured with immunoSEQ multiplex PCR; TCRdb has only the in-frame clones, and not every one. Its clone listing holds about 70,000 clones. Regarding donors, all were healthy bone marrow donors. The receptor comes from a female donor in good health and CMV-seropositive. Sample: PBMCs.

CDR3: CARGSRAGNQPQHF. The CDR3, as DNA: TGCGCCAGAGGGAGTAGGGCTGGCAATCAGCCCCAGCATTTT. The chain links TRBV23-1 to TRBJ1-5; D unclear. TRBV23-1 is flagged as an ORF with uncertain function. V lost 9 bases and J 2 bases, leaving 14 bases between the germline ends. The length of the CDR3 is 14 residues.